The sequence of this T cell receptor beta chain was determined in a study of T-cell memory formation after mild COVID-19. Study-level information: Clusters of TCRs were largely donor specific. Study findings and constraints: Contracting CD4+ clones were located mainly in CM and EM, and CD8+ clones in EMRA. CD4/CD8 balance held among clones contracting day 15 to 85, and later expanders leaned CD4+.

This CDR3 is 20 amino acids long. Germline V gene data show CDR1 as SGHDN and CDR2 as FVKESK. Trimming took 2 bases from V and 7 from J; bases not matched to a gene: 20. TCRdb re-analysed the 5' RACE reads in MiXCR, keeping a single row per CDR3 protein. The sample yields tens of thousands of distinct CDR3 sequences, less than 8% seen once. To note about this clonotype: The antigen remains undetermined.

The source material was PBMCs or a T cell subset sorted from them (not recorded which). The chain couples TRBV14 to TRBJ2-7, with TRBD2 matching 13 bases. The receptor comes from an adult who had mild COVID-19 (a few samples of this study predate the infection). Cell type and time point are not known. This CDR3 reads CASSQLRQPGLAGEAREQYF. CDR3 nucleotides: TGTGCCAGCAGCCAACTTCGACAGCCCGGACTAGCGGGAGAGGCGAGAGAGCAGTACTTC.